This T cell receptor (beta chain) was recovered during a study of T-cell memory formation after mild COVID-19. This clonotype was recorded a few times. V was shortened by 0 bases and J by 5 bases, with 5 bases between the two germline ends. The CDR3 totals 12 residues. Germline CDR1 and CDR2: SGHRS and YFSETQ. MiXCR, applied by TCRdb to the 5' RACE reads, yields one record per CDR3 protein. Of around 310,000 distinct CDR3 sequences in the sample, around 20% were seen once. The sequenced material came from PBMCs or a T cell subset sorted from them (not recorded which). This receptor was obtained from a man aged 18 to 30 who had mild COVID-19 (a few samples of this study predate the infection). Cell type and time point are not known. The J gene is TRBJ2-5, the V gene TRBV5-1; D gene ambiguous. The DNA of the CDR3 is TGCGCCAGCAGCTTGGCGGTGGAGACCCAGTACTTC. It codes for CASSLAVETQYF.